This is a list of T cell receptor beta chains from one sample in a study of T cells in Graves' hyperthyroidism and ophthalmopathy. TCRdb processed the multiplex PCR reads anew with MiXCR; each CDR3 protein has one entry. The sample has under 350,000 distinct CDR3 sequences, over 15% seen once. What was sequenced was blood. All receptors derive from a woman between 50 and 59 years old with Graves' hyperthyroidism. CDR3s include the opening cysteine and the closing phenylalanine or tryptophan. The D gene is left open where the match is weak. Not every row has a clone size; where given, it reads once, few, many or a size class.

>TRBV11-2|many|TRBD2|TRBJ2-7
CASSLAGGTTYEQYF
TGTGCCAGCAGCCTAGCGGGAGGGACCACCTACGAGCAGTACTTC
>TRBV20-1|few|-|TRBJ2-2
CSARPLSNTGELFF
TGCAGTGCTAGACCCTTATCGAACACCGGGGAGCTGTTTTTT
>TRBV5-1|-|TRBD2|TRBJ2-2
CASSSPRLAGGFNTGELFF
TGCGCCAGCAGCTCTCCTAGACTAGCGGGAGGCTTTAACACCGGGGAGCTGTTTTTT
>TRBV12-3/TRBV12-4|many|TRBD1|TRBJ1-2
CASSPGQGGYGYTF
TGTGCCAGCAGTCCGGGACAGGGAGGCTATGGCTACACCTTC
>TRBV12-3/TRBV12-4|many|TRBD2|TRBJ2-1
CASSQRGSSYNEQFF
TGTGCCAGCAGTCAGCGGGGAAGCTCCTACAATGAGCAGTTCTTC
>TRBV6-1|-|TRBD2|TRBJ2-1
CASSPSGFYNEQFF
TGTGCCAGCTCCCCTAGCGGGTTCTACAATGAGCAGTTCTTC
>TRBV5-1|many|-|TRBJ2-7
CASSVKSGGEQYF
TGCGCCAGCAGCGTAAAGAGTGGGGGCGAGCAGTACTTC
>TRBV14|few|TRBD1|TRBJ1-1
CASSRQGVGGEAFF
TGTGCCAGCAGCCGACAGGGCGTCGGAGGGGAAGCTTTCTTT
>TRBV20-1|-|TRBD1|TRBJ1-2
CSARATGPPGGYTF
TGCAGTGCTAGAGCGACAGGGCCCCCGGGTGGCTACACCTTC
>TRBV5-1|-|TRBD1|TRBJ2-1
CASSIGGQGARSSEQFF
TGCGCCAGCAGCATCGGGGGACAGGGGGCGCGATCAAGTGAGCAGTTCTTC
>TRBV29-1|-|-|TRBJ2-1
CSVEGGESYNEQFF
TGCAGCGTTGAGGGGGGAGAATCCTACAATGAGCAGTTCTTC
>TRBV2|many|-|TRBJ2-1
CASSEVGIPSYNEQFF
TGTGCCAGCAGTGAGGTTGGGATCCCCTCCTACAATGAGCAGTTCTTC
>TRBV6-1|few|-|TRBJ1-1
CASSDWTPNTEAFF
TGTGCCAGCAGTGACTGGACACCGAACACTGAAGCTTTCTTT
>TRBV9|few|-|TRBJ2-1
CASSVSGTGDNEQFF
TGTGCCAGCAGCGTCTCCGGGACGGGAGACAATGAGCAGTTCTTC
>TRBV18|many|TRBD1|TRBJ1-2
CASSPQYTGAFHGYTF
TGTGCCAGCTCACCCCAATATACAGGGGCATTTCATGGCTACACCTTC
>TRBV11-2|few|-|TRBJ1-1
CASRLGGEAFF
TGTGCCAGCAGATTGGGAGGTGAAGCTTTCTTT
>TRBV4-2|-|-|TRBJ2-1
CASSQDLVQWGNEQFF
TGTGCCAGCAGCCAAGATTTGGTGCAGTGGGGTAATGAGCAGTTCTTC
>TRBV3-1|many|-|TRBJ2-1
CASSHTGEGNEQFF
TGTGCCAGCAGCCATACCGGCGAGGGGAATGAGCAGTTCTTC
>TRBV7-9|-|TRBD1|TRBJ2-3
CASSFPTGGSTDTQYF
TGTGCCAGCAGCTTCCCGACAGGGGGTAGCACAGATACGCAGTATTTT
>TRBV29-1|-|-|TRBJ1-5
CSVVVLGQPQHF
TGCAGCGTGGTCGTGCTAGGTCAGCCCCAGCATTTT
>TRBV3-1|many|-|TRBJ1-4
CASSPTRDWGEKLFF
TGTGCCAGCAGCCCTACCCGGGACTGGGGAGAAAAACTGTTTTTT
>TRBV20-1|many|TRBD2|TRBJ2-5
CSAKLAGKETQYF
TGCAGTGCTAAACTAGCGGGGAAAGAGACCCAGTACTTC
>TRBV2|few|-|TRBJ2-3
CAINPGGEGTDTQYF
TGTGCCATCAATCCGGGGGGCGAGGGCACAGATACGCAGTATTTT
>TRBV13|-|TRBD2|TRBJ2-4
CASSLQAGGHNVDIQYF
TGTGCCAGCAGCTTACAAGCGGGGGGCCATAATGTTGACATTCAGTACTTC
>TRBV6-1|many|-|TRBJ1-1
CASALGGIFTEAFF
TGTGCCAGCGCCCTGGGGGGCATATTCACTGAAGCTTTCTTT
>TRBV5-6|many|-|TRBJ2-7
CASSRAASTGEQYF
TGTGCCAGCAGCCGGGCGGCCTCAACCGGCGAGCAGTACTTC
>TRBV10-3|few|-|TRBJ2-3
CAIRGLQITDTQYF
TGTGCCATCAGGGGACTTCAAATCACAGATACGCAGTATTTT
>TRBV9|-|TRBD2|TRBJ2-3
CASSQRTSGGRYTQYF
TGTGCCAGCAGCCAACGGACTAGCGGGGGGAGGTATACGCAGTATTTT
>TRBV2|-|-|TRBJ2-5
CASSLNKIRETQYF
TGTGCCAGCAGCCTGAACAAGATACGGGAGACCCAGTACTTC
>TRBV6-1|-|-|TRBJ2-1
CASIRPIPRDSYNEQFF
TGTGCCAGCATAAGGCCCATCCCCAGGGACTCCTACAATGAGCAGTTCTTC
>TRBV6-1|-|-|TRBJ2-3
CASSPRGGVGRTDTQYF
TGTGCCAGCAGCCCCAGGGGCGGAGTCGGGCGCACAGATACGCAGTATTTT
>TRBV3-1|few|-|TRBJ2-2
CASSPPSGSGNTGELFF
TGTGCCAGCAGCCCCCCCTCAGGTAGCGGTAACACCGGGGAGCTGTTTTTT
>TRBV12-3/TRBV12-4|many|TRBD1|TRBJ2-5
CASSRGTDQETQYF
TGTGCCAGCAGTCGAGGGACAGACCAAGAGACCCAGTACTTC
>TRBV7-8|-|TRBD2|TRBJ2-3
CASSQYPGTSGGDTSTDTQYF
TGTGCCAGCAGCCAATACCCAGGGACTAGCGGGGGGGATACTAGCACAGATACGCAGTATTTT
>TRBV5-6|few|-|TRBJ2-5
CASSLANPGETQYF
TGTGCCAGCAGCTTGGCGAACCCGGGGGAGACCCAGTACTTC
>TRBV30|many|-|TRBJ2-3
CAWDRYSDTQYF
TGTGCCTGGGACAGGTACTCCGATACGCAGTATTTT
>TRBV6-1|many|-|TRBJ2-2
CASGKGRGTGELFF
TGTGCCAGCGGGAAGGGCCGTGGTACCGGGGAGCTGTTTTTT
>TRBV19|-|-|TRBJ2-3
CASSARQEGDTQYF
TGTGCCAGTAGTGCCCGACAGGAGGGGGATACGCAGTATTTT
>TRBV20-1|many|-|TRBJ1-1
CSARSLTGNTEAFF
TGCAGTGCTAGATCCCTGACAGGGAACACTGAAGCTTTCTTT
>TRBV7-2|few|TRBD1|TRBJ2-5
CASSERQGEETQYF
TGTGCCAGCAGCGAAAGACAGGGTGAAGAGACCCAGTACTTC